Below, 21 T cell receptor beta chains from the same sample are listed, as sequenced in a study of blood T cell repertoires in COVID-19. Sequenced by immunoSEQ multiplex PCR; TCRdb stores in-frame clones only, minus some. The repertoire holds approximately 400,000 clones, with roughly 90% as singletons. The sequenced sample was peripheral blood. The source is a man aged 35 to 55 with acute or convalescent COVID-19.

The CDR3 DNA sequence: TGTGCCAGCAGCCCAACTAGGACAGGTTTTGAGGGGAACACCATATATTTT. Protein: CASSPTRTGFEGNTIYF. V is TRBV3-1 (or the pseudogene TRBV3-2) and J is TRBJ1-3; TRBD1 matches 7 bases. The CDR3 sequence is 17 residues long. Germline lookup yields CDR1 LGHDT and CDR2 YNNKEL (reference sequence). Trimming removed 4 bases from V and 7 bases from J; junction bases left unmatched: 16.

The chain combines TRBV6-5 with TRBJ2-4; the D is unclear. V was trimmed by 7 bases and J by 0 bases, leaving 10 bases between them. The V gene's germline CDR1 is MNHEY and CDR2 SVGAGI. The CDR3 contains 14 residues. The CDR3 sequence is CASTLLLAKNIQYF. The CDR3 region has the DNA TGTGCCAGCACCCTCCTTCTAGCCAAAAACATTCAGTACTTC.

This rearrangement joins TRBV3-1 (or the pseudogene TRBV3-2) to TRBJ2-1, with TRBD2 matching over 10 bases. Germline CDR1 LGHDT, CDR2 YNNKEL (reference sequence). The CDR3 has 15 residues. Trimming removed 5 bases from V and 7 bases from J; junction bases left unmatched: 8. The CDR3 nucleotides are TGTGCCAGCAGCTTCCAGCGGGAGGGCCAAAATGAGCAGTTCTTC. Amino acid sequence: CASSFQREGQNEQFF.

The chain joins TRBV10-3 to TRBJ2-7, with D possibly TRBD1 on 6 matching bases. V lost 2 bases, J lost 3 bases, and 11 bases lay in between. This CDR3 is 14 amino acids long. Per germline, CDR1 ENHRY and CDR2 SYGVKD. CDR3 residues: CAISEPGQDYEQYF. CDR3 coding DNA: TGTGCCATCAGTGAGCCGGGACAAGACTACGAGCAGTACTTC.

The V and J genes are TRBV30 and TRBJ1-4; a possible D gene is TRBD1 (6 bases). Looked up from germline, CDR1 is GTSNPN and CDR2 is SVGIG (reference sequence). Trimming removed 2 bases at V and 8 bases at J, with 18 bases between. CDR3 length equals 15 residues. CDR3 residues: CAWSPYQGWGEKLFF. The CDR3 DNA is TGTGCCTGGAGTCCGTACCAGGGGTGGGGAGAAAAACTGTTTTTT.

The chain couples TRBV2 to TRBJ1-4, with 9 bases identical to TRBD1. The germline V gene has CDR1 SNHLY and CDR2 FYNNEI. V dropped 10 bases and J dropped 8; count of bases not matched to a gene: 14. The CDR3 runs 15 residues. The CDR3: CATGTGKAGSEKLFF. The CDR3 bases are TGTGCCACCGGGACAGGGAAGGCGGGGAGCGAAAAACTGTTTTTT. Combining the CDR3 with reference TRBV2 and TRBJ1-4 gives the whole variable domain EPEVTQTPSHQVTQMGQEVILRCVPISNHLYFYWYRQILGQKVEFLVSFYNNEISEKSEIFDDQFSVERPDGSNFTLKIRSTKLEDSAMYFCATGTGKAGSEKLFFGSGTQLSVL.

The chain links TRBV19 to TRBJ2-4, with 10 bases that match TRBD1. Germline-derived CDR1 and CDR2 are LNHDA and SQIVND (reference sequence). Trimming removed 5 bases from V and 10 bases from J; junction bases left unmatched: 5. CDR3 length: 13 residues. The CDR3 bases are TGTGCCAGTAGTCCAGGGGACAGGGGAATTCAGTACTTC. Residues: CASSPGDRGIQYF.

The chain couples TRBV7-9 to TRBJ2-2; D unclear. The CDR3 length is 11 residues. Germline loops: CDR1 SEHNR, CDR2 FQNEAQ (reference sequence). Trimming left V 4 bases short and J 8 bases short, with 5 bases between. The CDR3 DNA reads as TGTGCCAGCAGCTGGAGTGGGGAGCTGTTTTTT. Its protein is CASSWSGELFF. Full variable domain (missing parts from reference TRBV7-9 and TRBJ2-2): DTGVSQNPRHKITKRGQNVTFRCDPISEHNRLYWYRQTLGQGPEFLTYFQNEAQLEKSRLLSDRFSAERPKGSFSTLEIQRTEQGDSAMYLCASSWSGELFFGEGSRLTVL.

The chain has TRBV7-9 and TRBJ2-5; TRBD1 agrees at 8 bases. Germline V gene sequence: CDR1 SEHNR, CDR2 FQNEAQ (reference sequence). The CDR3 spans 17 residues. The junction had 16 bases not matched to a gene; V was cut back by 5 bases and J by 5 bases. The CDR3 here is CASSPTYGDRLTETQYF. DNA of the CDR3: TGTGCCAGCAGCCCGACGTATGGGGACAGGTTAACGGAGACCCAGTACTTC.

In DNA, the CDR3 is TGTGCCAGCAGCCTGTACGGGGGGGCCAAAAACATTCAGTACTTC. Translating it yields CASSLYGGAKNIQYF. The chain joins TRBV7-3 to TRBJ2-4, with 7 positions matching TRBD2. Germline lookup yields CDR1 SGHTA and CDR2 FQGTGA. V was pared by 5 bases and J by 1 base, with 5 bases of the junction left unmatched. The CDR3 is 15 residues long.

The rearrangement uses TRBV5-1 and TRBJ2-1; 7 bases are shared with TRBD2. The CDR3 is 15 residues long. The V gene end was trimmed by 5 bases and the J gene end by 2 bases; junction bases not matched to a gene: 7. Germline lookup yields CDR1 SGHRS and CDR2 YFSETQ. The CDR3 region has the DNA TGCGCCAGCAGTGGGGGAGGGACTGCCTACAATGAGCAGTTCTTC. This sequence encodes CASSGGGTAYNEQFF.

V usage is TRBV20-1 and J usage is TRBJ2-1, with D possibly TRBD1 on 5 matching bases. Germline V CDR1 and CDR2: DFQATT, SNEGSKA (reference sequence). Trimming stripped 3 bases from V and 7 bases from J, with 19 bases between. The CDR3 covers 15 residues. CDR3 amino acids: CSASQGRVGLNEQFF. CDR3 DNA: TGCAGTGCTAGTCAGGGCAGGGTGGGCTTGAATGAGCAGTTCTTC.

V and J are TRBV28 and TRBJ1-2; TRBD1 matches 8 bases. The CDR3 has 14 residues. Germline-derived CDR1 and CDR2 are MDHEN and SYDVKM. The V and J ends lost 2 bases and 4 bases, in that order; junction bases with no gene match: 3. This CDR3 reads CASSLPGQGYGYTF. The CDR3 DNA follows: TGTGCCAGCAGTTTACCCGGACAGGGCTATGGCTACACCTTC.

V and J are TRBV28 and TRBJ1-1, with 8 nucleotides matching TRBD1. Trimming removed 5 bases from V and 6 bases from J; junction bases left unmatched: 11. The germline gives CDR1 MDHEN, CDR2 SYDVKM. There are 15 residues in the CDR3. This CDR3 is CASSRPQGGLAEAFF. DNA of the CDR3: TGTGCCAGCAGTCGTCCACAGGGGGGACTCGCTGAAGCTTTCTTT.

This sequence joins TRBV28 and TRBJ1-6; 7 nucleotides agree with TRBD1. The CDR3 length is 15 residues. Losses at the gene ends were 6 bases for V and 7 bases for J; bases not matched to a gene: 9. Germline values: CDR1 MDHEN, CDR2 SYDVKM. The CDR3 here is CASRSGQLLNSPLHF. In DNA form, the CDR3 reads TGTGCCAGCAGGTCGGGACAGCTGCTAAATTCACCCCTCCACTTT.

This chain links TRBV10-2 with TRBJ2-2, with 10 positions matching TRBD2. This CDR3 is 15 amino acids long. V lost 5 bases, J lost 4 bases, and 4 bases stayed unmatched. Germline assignment: CDR1 WSHSY and CDR2 SAAADI. The chain's CDR3 is CASSSTSGPTGELFF. The CDR3 nucleotides read TGCGCCAGCAGTTCGACTAGCGGGCCCACCGGGGAGCTGTTTTTT.

The chain couples TRBV5-3 to TRBJ1-6, with a tentative D call TRBD1 (5 bases). TRBV5-3 belongs to the ORF category, with a function that is uncertain. V was trimmed by 4 bases and J by 8 bases, leaving 19 bases between them. The CDR3 totals 16 residues. This CDR3 is CARSLWATTEDSPLHF. DNA for the CDR3: TGTGCCAGAAGCCTCTGGGCGACGACAGAGGATTCACCCCTCCACTTT.

The chain uses TRBV19 and TRBJ1-1; tentative D call: TRBD1 (5 bases). The CDR3 is 13 amino acids. Germline V gives CDR1 LNHDA, CDR2 SQIVND (reference sequence). Trimming took 7 bases from V and 5 from J, leaving 14 bases between them. The CDR3 DNA follows: TGTGCCAGTAAGACAGTTTCTATAACTGAAGCTTTCTTT. It is translated as CASKTVSITEAFF.

The chain joins TRBV9 to TRBJ2-7, with a tentative D call TRBD2 (7 bases). CDR1 and CDR2 from the germline V gene are SGDLS and YYNGEE. The length of the CDR3 is 17 residues. Between the trimmed V and J ends, which lost 0 bases and 0 bases, there was a span of 16 bases. CDR3 in amino acids: CASSVATGGDYSYEQYF. The CDR3 DNA sequence: TGTGCCAGCAGCGTAGCAACGGGGGGCGACTACTCCTACGAGCAGTACTTC.

The V gene is TRBV28, the J gene TRBJ2-3; a weak D match, TRBD1 (5 bases). Germline CDR1 is MDHEN and CDR2 is SYDVKM. The CDR3 is made up of 15 amino acids. V dropped 5 bases and J dropped 1 base, with 13 bases sitting between them. In DNA form, the CDR3 reads TGTGCCAGCAGTATTTCTCTAGGGGGCACAGATACGCAGTATTTT. Its protein is CASSISLGGTDTQYF. The entire variable domain, with the rest obtained from reference TRBV28 and TRBJ2-3, is as follows: DVKVTQSSRYLVKRTGEKVFLECVQDMDHENMFWYRQDPGLGLRLIYFSYDVKMKEKGDIPEGYSVSREKKERFSLILESASTNQTSMYLCASSISLGGTDTQYFGPGTRLTVL.

The gene calls are TRBV6-2 or TRBV6-3 and TRBJ1-1; D not certain. The germline gives CDR1 MNHEY, CDR2 SVGEGT. Trimming left V 4 bases short and J 8 bases short, with 20 bases between. The CDR3 consists of 15 residues. CDR3 loop: CASSFTLQTIDEAFF. The CDR3 region has the DNA TGTGCCAGCAGTTTCACTCTCCAGACAATTGACGAAGCTTTCTTT.